One and the same sample provided the 30 T cell receptor beta chains below, sequenced in a study of cytomegalovirus exposure and HLA in healthy donors. Primers: 60 Vbeta forward and 13 Jbeta reverse. Sequenced by immunoSEQ multiplex PCR; TCRdb stores in-frame clones only, minus some. The data show about 120,000 clones, with approximately 80% seen just once and roughly 2.6% held by the top ten. The sequenced sample was PBMCs. These receptors were taken from a female donor in good health and CMV-seronegative.

This clone has only a few counts. This chain joins TRBV7-9 and TRBJ1-1; a weak D match, TRBD1 (5 bases). This CDR3 has 15 amino acids. The V gene lost 5 bases and the J gene lost 1 base, with 14 bases spanning the gap. Looked up from germline, CDR1 is SEHNR and CDR2 is FQNEAQ (reference sequence). CDR3 sequence (DNA): TGTGCCAGCAGCCCCCACGCGACAGCGAACACTGAAGCTTTCTTT. Translating gives CASSPHATANTEAFF.

J is TRBJ2-7 and V is TRBV5-6; 7 bases agree with TRBD1. This CDR3 is 15 amino acids long. Germline V gene lookup returns CDR1 SGHDT and CDR2 YYEEEE. V shed 4 bases, J shed 2 bases, and the junction held 9 bases outside the gene matches. Written as DNA, the CDR3 is TGTGCCAGCAGCCCCGAAGACAGGGACCCCTACGAGCAGTACTTC. It codes for CASSPEDRDPYEQYF.

The chain employs TRBV19 and TRBJ2-5; TRBD2 agrees at 10 bases. The V segment lost 6 bases and the J segment 4 bases; nucleotides outside the gene matches: 11. There are 16 residues in the CDR3. Germline V gene lookup returns CDR1 LNHDA and CDR2 SQIVND (reference sequence). CDR3 in amino acids: CASSNRAGGLRETQYF. The CDR3 bases are TGTGCCAGTAGCAACCGAGCGGGGGGGCTTCGAGAGACCCAGTACTTC.

In its sample, this clone was seen a few times. The genes are TRBV6-1 and TRBJ2-7; no clear D. Germline CDR1 is MNHNS and CDR2 is SASEGT. V gave up 9 bases and J gave up 6 bases, with 21 bases separating them. This CDR3 has 14 amino acids. The CDR3 region is CASRTTEESGEQYF. The CDR3 nucleotides are TGTGCCAGTAGAACAACCGAGGAAAGTGGCGAGCAGTACTTC.

This chain connects TRBV27 to TRBJ1-1, with D perhaps TRBD1 (5 bases). Germline V gene sequence: CDR1 MNHEY, CDR2 SMNVEV (reference sequence). The length of the CDR3 is 15 residues. Trimming took 2 bases from V and 1 from J, leaving 11 bases between them. In DNA, the CDR3 is TGTGCCAGCAGTTTACTGGGGCTGGGGAACACTGAAGCTTTCTTT. Amino acids: CASSLLGLGNTEAFF.

This chain joins TRBV6-4 and TRBJ2-2; D not certain. The V end was cut by 3 bases, the J end by 3 bases, with 5 bases between. CDR1 MRHNA and CDR2 SNTAGT come from the germline V gene. This CDR3 contains 13 residues. For the CDR3, the DNA is TGTGCCAGCAGTGAGGAGTACACCGGGGAGCTGTTTTTT. It encodes CASSEEYTGELFF.

The V gene is TRBV5-1, the J gene TRBJ2-3; a weak D match, TRBD2 (6 bases). The V end was cut by 5 bases, the J end by 4 bases, with 17 bases between. The germline V gene has CDR1 SGHRS and CDR2 YFSETQ. The CDR3 has 15 residues. CDR3: CASSDPSGDPDTQYF. CDR3 nucleotides: TGCGCCAGCAGTGACCCCTCGGGGGACCCAGATACGCAGTATTTT.

The chain joins TRBV11-3 to TRBJ2-2; possibly TRBD1 for D (6 bases). Germline CDR1 SGHNT, CDR2 YENEEA. Deletions cut 5 bases from V and 4 bases from J, with 11 bases between. CDR3 length: 14 amino acids. In DNA form, the CDR3 reads TGTGCCAGCAGCGCAGGGGCGACCACCGGGGAGCTGTTTTTT. It encodes CASSAGATTGELFF.

This chain joins TRBV19 and TRBJ2-5; TRBD1 matches at 11 bases. The end of the DNA fits TRBJ2-7 better, so the J call may be wrong. Looked up from germline, CDR1 is LNHDA and CDR2 is SQIVND (reference sequence). This CDR3 spans 15 amino acids. As DNA, the CDR3 is TGTGCCAGTAGTCCTCCGGGACAGGGGGTCTACGAGCAGTACTTC. Its protein product is CASSPPGQGVYEQYF.

The chain carries TRBV29-1 and TRBJ2-7; D is perhaps TRBD1 (6 bases). Trimming removed 5 bases from V and 3 bases from J, with 11 bases in between. Germline lookup yields CDR1 SQVTM and CDR2 ANQGSEA. The CDR3 totals 12 residues. In DNA, the CDR3 is TGCAGCGTTACGGACAGAAACTACGAGCAGTACTTC. Encoded protein: CSVTDRNYEQYF.

The V call is TRBV7-9, the J call TRBJ1-5; TRBD1 is a possible D gene (5 bases). The CDR3 runs 16 residues. With 3 bases removed from V and 2 bases from J, the gap between germline ends came to 14 bases. CDR1 is SEHNR and CDR2 is FQNEAQ in the germline V gene (reference sequence). As DNA, the CDR3 is TGTGCCAGCAGCTTTTCAAGCCAAGGGGGCAATCAGCCCCAGCATTTT. This codes for CASSFSSQGGNQPQHF.

In the case of this clone: Other DNA variants within this sample encode the same CDR3. This sequence joins TRBV7-2 and TRBJ1-1; D perhaps matches TRBD1 (5 bases). The CDR3 length is 14 residues. The V gene lost 1 base and the J gene lost 3 bases, with 9 bases spanning the gap. CDR1 is SGHTA and CDR2 is FQGNSA in the germline V gene. CDR3 sequence (DNA): TGTGCCAGCAGCTTAGTGGGGGGGGACACTGAAGCTTTCTTT. It codes for CASSLVGGDTEAFF.

This clone has only one observation. V is TRBV7-8 and J is TRBJ1-3; 7 nucleotides match TRBD1. V shed 6 bases and J 3 bases; nucleotides not matched to a gene: 5. There are 14 residues in the CDR3. Per germline, CDR1 SGHVS and CDR2 FQNEAQ. The DNA of the CDR3 is TGTGCCAGCAGACTCACAGGGGTTGGAAACACCATATATTTT. This sequence encodes CASRLTGVGNTIYF.

The rearrangement joins TRBV28 to TRBJ1-4; a weak D match, TRBD1 (6 bases). The CDR3 totals 14 residues. Germline V gene sequence: CDR1 MDHEN, CDR2 SYDVKM. V was shortened by 5 bases and J by 8 bases, with 15 bases between the two germline ends. CDR3 in amino acids: CASSLGGSREKLFF. The CDR3 DNA reads TGTGCCAGCAGTCTAGGGGGAAGTCGAGAAAAACTGTTTTTT.

The V gene is TRBV7-2, the J gene TRBJ1-5; the D gene is possibly TRBD1 (6 bases). Germline CDR1 reads SGHTA; CDR2 reads FQGNSA. V shed 1 base and J shed 4 bases, with 11 bases lying between them. CDR3 length equals 15 residues. CDR3 sequence (DNA): TGTGCCAGCAGCTTAGTTCCAGGGGATAATCAGCCCCAGCATTTT. This translates into CASSLVPGDNQPQHF.

V usage is TRBV10-1 and J usage is TRBJ2-4; 9 bases fit TRBD1. CDR3 length: 14 amino acids. J was trimmed by 4 bases and V by 3 bases; bases with no gene match: 1. CDR1 is WNHNN and CDR2 is SYGVQD in the germline V gene (reference sequence). The CDR3 spells CASSEDRGKNIQYF. In DNA, the CDR3 is TGCGCCAGCAGTGAAGACAGGGGGAAAAACATTCAGTACTTC.

The chain couples TRBV7-7 to TRBJ1-3; 7 bases map to TRBD1. Germline V gives CDR1 SSHAT, CDR2 FNYEAQ (reference sequence). CDR3 length equals 16 residues. V trimming: 4 bases; J trimming: 5 bases; junction bases outside the gene matches: 11. CDR3 bases: TGTGCCAGCAGCTACATACAGGGGTTGAAAAGAAACACCATATATTTT. Translation: CASSYIQGLKRNTIYF.

The sample holds a few counts of this clone. The chain recombines TRBV4-3 with TRBJ2-1, with D perhaps TRBD1 (5 bases). The CDR3 spans 15 residues. V lost 2 bases and J lost 0, with 8 bases in between. Germline V CDR1 and CDR2: LGHNA, YSLEER. The CDR3 bases are TGCGCCAGCAGCCAACAGGGAAACTCCTACAATGAGCAGTTCTTC. Amino acids: CASSQQGNSYNEQFF.

The chain recombines TRBV27 with TRBJ2-5; D remains ambiguous. V lost 0 bases to trimming and J lost 5 bases, with 13 bases between them. Germline V lookup: CDR1 MNHEY, CDR2 SMNVEV (reference sequence). CDR3 length: 15 amino acids. DNA of the CDR3: TGTGCCAGCAGTTTATCGCCGGGTAGAAAGGAGACCCAGTACTTC. Residues: CASSLSPGRKETQYF.

The CDR3, as DNA: TGTGCCAGCAGTCCGTATCTAGCGGGGGGAAAAGAGACCCAGTACTTC. It yields the protein CASSPYLAGGKETQYF. This rearrangement joins TRBV28 to TRBJ2-5, with TRBD2 identical over 11 bases. The trim removed 5 bases at V and 3 bases at J, leaving 8 bases unmatched. The CDR3 loop spans 16 amino acids. Germline CDR1 is MDHEN and CDR2 is SYDVKM. The variable domain in full, completed from reference TRBV28 and TRBJ2-5, reads DVKVTQSSRYLVKRTGEKVFLECVQDMDHENMFWYRQDPGLGLRLIYFSYDVKMKEKGDIPEGYSVSREKKERFSLILESASTNQTSMYLCASSPYLAGGKETQYFGPGTRLLVL.

The chain joins TRBV7-9 to TRBJ2-7; possibly TRBD2 for D (6 bases). Between the trimmed V and J ends, which lost 0 bases and 6 bases, there was a span of 6 bases. Germline CDR1 and CDR2: SEHNR and FQNEAQ (reference sequence). The CDR3 runs 12 residues. CDR3 coding DNA: TGTGCCAGCAGCTTAGCCGGGGGCGAGCAGTACTTC. It encodes CASSLAGGEQYF.

The rearrangement joins TRBV5-1 to TRBJ1-1, with a tentative D call TRBD1 (6 bases). The CDR3 contains 16 residues. V dropped 6 bases and J dropped 2 bases, with 20 bases sitting between them. Germline V gives CDR1 SGHRS, CDR2 YFSETQ. The DNA of the CDR3 is TGCGCCAGCACCCCGGGAGGACAGTCTTATAACACTGAAGCTTTCTTT. Protein: CASTPGGQSYNTEAFF. The entire variable domain, with the rest obtained from reference TRBV5-1 and TRBJ1-1, is as follows: KAGVTQTPRYLIKTRGQQVTLSCSPISGHRSVSWYQQTPGQGLQFLFEYFSETQRNKGNFPGRFSGRQFSNSRSEMNVSTLELGDSALYLCASTPGGQSYNTEAFFGQGTRLTVV.

This chain connects TRBV6-6 to TRBJ2-5, with 7 bases lining up with TRBD1. With the DNA end fitting TRBJ2-7 better, the J assignment may be wrong. The CDR3 totals 12 residues. Germline V gene data show CDR1 as MNHNY and CDR2 as SVGAGI (reference sequence). DNA for the CDR3: TGTGCCAGCAGTCAGGGGGCCTACGAGCAGTACTTC. Its translation: CASSQGAYEQYF.

The chain is built from TRBV7-9 and TRBJ2-7; 9 bases align to TRBD1. V lost 8 bases to trimming and J lost 4 bases; unmatched junction nucleotides: 6. CDR1 is SEHNR and CDR2 is FQNEAQ in the germline V gene (reference sequence). CDR3 size: 13 residues. CDR3 residues: CASRTGDGYEQYF. CDR3 sequence (DNA): TGTGCCAGCCGGACAGGGGACGGATACGAGCAGTACTTC.

This clone has just a few counts. The genes are TRBV19 and TRBJ2-2, with a tentative D call TRBD1 (6 bases). V dropped 4 bases and J dropped 10 bases, with 10 bases sitting between them. The CDR3 runs 12 residues. The V gene's germline CDR1 is LNHDA and CDR2 SQIVND (reference sequence). CDR3 DNA sequence: TGTGCCAGTAGTACCCAGGGGACGGAGCTGTTTTTT. Amino acids: CASSTQGTELFF.

This chain joins TRBV4-1 and TRBJ2-5; no definite D call. Germline V CDR1 and CDR2: MGHRA, YSYEKL. The CDR3 runs to 14 residues. V was trimmed by 0 bases and J by 8 bases, leaving 13 bases between them. CDR3 region: CASSQEVGLYTQYF. The CDR3 bases are TGCGCCAGCAGCCAAGAAGTTGGGCTTTACACCCAGTACTTC.

The rearrangement uses TRBV2 and TRBJ2-7; 9 bases map to TRBD1. CDR1 and CDR2 from the germline V gene are SNHLY and FYNNEI. The CDR3 totals 15 residues. V lost 6 bases and J lost 0; bases outside the gene matches: 6. The CDR3 region is CASRARGQGSYEQYF. The CDR3 coding sequence is TGTGCCAGCAGGGCCAGGGGACAGGGCTCCTACGAGCAGTACTTC.

The chain combines TRBV19 with TRBJ1-1, with D tentatively TRBD1 (6 bases). Germline lookup yields CDR1 LNHDA and CDR2 SQIVND (reference sequence). The CDR3 consists of 15 residues. Trimming pared 5 bases from V and 0 bases from J, leaving 13 bases between. The CDR3 region is CASSLQDSLNTEAFF. The CDR3 DNA is TGTGCCAGTAGTCTACAGGACAGTTTGAACACTGAAGCTTTCTTT.

This chain connects TRBV6-5 to TRBJ1-2; maybe TRBD1 (5 bases). Trimming removed 0 bases from V and 6 bases from J, with 8 bases in between. Germline loops: CDR1 MNHEY, CDR2 SVGAGI. The CDR3 length is 13 residues. This chain's CDR3 is CASSYSIRDGYTF. The CDR3 nucleotides read TGTGCCAGCAGTTACTCGATCAGGGATGGCTACACCTTC.

This sequence joins TRBV7-8 and TRBJ1-2, with D possibly TRBD1 on 5 matching bases. This CDR3 contains 16 residues. Trimming removed 2 bases at V and 7 bases at J, with 20 bases between. The germline V gene has CDR1 SGHVS and CDR2 FQNEAQ. CDR3 coding DNA: TGTGCCAGCAGCTTATCCTCCGACGGGGGTTTAGGTGGCTACACCTTC. Translated: CASSLSSDGGLGGYTF.